This TCR beta chain is from a study of post-analysis software for immune sequencing data. A few counts support this clonotype. Antigen specificity is unknown. This CDR3 comprises 15 residues. The V end was cut by 0 bases, the J end by 7 bases, with 15 bases between. From germline, CDR1 is MNHEY and CDR2 SVGAGI. The TCR beta cDNA libraries contained unique molecular identifiers. TCRdb called the PCR reads again in MiXCR, with one record for every CDR3 protein. This sample has 450,000 to 700,000 distinct CDR3 sequences; roughly 40% occur once, and the top ten carry under 2%. General study results and limits: When patients were compared with controls, 4 or 5 TRBV segments were more frequent, TRBV5-6, TRBV5-1 and TRBV20-1 among them.

Sample: blood. The rearrangement uses TRBV6-5 and TRBJ1-2; unclear D gene. The sequence derives from a girl aged 5-17 years with multiple sclerosis. The CDR3 loop is CASSYSRGGAGGYTF. DNA of the CDR3: TGTGCCAGCAGTTACTCCCGAGGAGGAGCAGGTGGCTACACCTTC.